The 18 T cell receptor beta chains in this list originate from one sample, sequenced in a study of shared clonotypes between healthy human individuals. Assay: immunoSEQ multiplex PCR; the TCRdb copy retains only in-frame clones and omits some. The top ten clones hold more than 0.1% of a sample with some 2 million clones, 90% to 95% of them seen once. Sequencing was done on a sample of naive CD4+ T cells sorted from blood. The subset was: CD45RA+ positively selected. Receptors were obtained from a young man in good health.

The V gene is TRBV14, the J gene TRBJ2-7; tentatively, D is TRBD2 (7 bases). CDR1 is SGHDN, CDR2 FVKESK, per germline. Trimming left V 0 bases short and J 12 bases short, with 15 bases between. The CDR3 has 13 amino acids. Written as DNA, the CDR3 is TGTGCCAGCAGCCAAGATTGGCGGGGGCATTGGTACTTC. Translation gives CASSQDWRGHWYF.

The V and J genes are TRBV5-1 and TRBJ2-1; no clear D gene. The germline V and J ends were trimmed by 3 bases and 4 bases, with 11 bases remaining between them. This CDR3 is 14 amino acids long. The germline gives CDR1 SGHRS, CDR2 YFSETQ. CDR3 loop: CASSSDSRYNEQFF. The CDR3 region has the DNA TGCGCCAGCAGCTCGGATTCTAGATACAATGAGCAGTTCTTC.

This chain joins TRBV5-1 and TRBJ1-6, with a weak D call TRBD1 (6 bases). Germline loops: CDR1 SGHRS, CDR2 YFSETQ. Trimming cost V 3 bases and J 0 bases, with 13 bases left between them. CDR3 length: 17 residues. The CDR3 nucleotides are TGCGCCAGCAGCTCGGCGGAGGACAGCTCCTATAATTCACCCCTCCACTTT. Amino acid sequence: CASSSAEDSSYNSPLHF. Together with reference TRBV5-1 and TRBJ1-6, the CDR3 gives the full variable domain: KAGVTQTPRYLIKTRGQQVTLSCSPISGHRSVSWYQQTPGQGLQFLFEYFSETQRNKGNFPGRFSGRQFSNSRSEMNVSTLELGDSALYLCASSSAEDSSYNSPLHFGNGTRLTVT.

The chain couples TRBV7-2 to TRBJ2-1; D is possibly TRBD2 (6 bases). This CDR3 is built from 14 residues. The V and J ends lost 7 bases and 6 bases respectively, with 16 bases between them. Germline V gene sequence: CDR1 SGHTA, CDR2 FQGNSA. CDR3 sequence reads: CASTRGGKVNEQFF. Written as DNA, the CDR3 is TGTGCCAGCACCCGAGGCGGGAAAGTCAATGAGCAGTTCTTC.

The genes are TRBV19 and TRBJ1-1; possibly TRBD1 for D (5 bases). The CDR3 runs to 13 residues. The germline V and J ends were trimmed by 4 bases and 3 bases, with 9 bases remaining between them. CDR1 and CDR2 from the germline V gene are LNHDA and SQIVND (reference sequence). The CDR3 is CASSTTAYTEAFF. The CDR3 nucleotides are TGTGCCAGTAGTACGACAGCCTACACTGAAGCTTTCTTT.

The V and J genes are TRBV5-4 and TRBJ1-1; D ambiguous. The ends were cut back, 4 bases at V and 6 bases at J, with 16 bases in the middle. The CDR3 is 14 amino acids. The germline gives CDR1 SGHNT, CDR2 YYREEE (reference sequence). CDR3 sequence reads: CASSHSAGFPEAFF. For the CDR3, the DNA is TGTGCCAGCAGCCATTCGGCGGGGTTTCCTGAAGCTTTCTTT.

The chain joins TRBV2 to TRBJ1-4, with TRBD1 matching 7 bases. Losses at the gene ends were 8 bases for V and 8 bases for J; bases not matched to a gene: 8. CDR3 length: 13 residues. Germline lookup yields CDR1 SNHLY and CDR2 FYNNEI. Here the CDR3 reads CASRTGVTEKLFF. CDR3 DNA sequence: TGTGCCAGCCGAACAGGGGTAACCGAAAAACTGTTTTTT.

The chain recombines TRBV10-3 with TRBJ1-3; D possibly corresponds to TRBD1 (6 bases). CDR1 is ENHRY and CDR2 is SYGVKD in the germline V gene. This CDR3 region has 14 residues. V was trimmed by 10 bases and J by 1 base, leaving 14 bases between them. CDR3 sequence (DNA): TGTGCCACCTGCGTAGGGGGATCTGGAAACACCATATATTTT. Translating it yields CATCVGGSGNTIYF.

This clone was observed a handful of times. The chain links TRBV18 to TRBJ1-1, with D possibly being TRBD1 (6 bases). Germline values: CDR1 KGHSH, CDR2 LQKENI. Between the trimmed V and J ends, which lost 5 bases and 2 bases, there was a span of 9 bases. This CDR3 contains 13 residues. The CDR3 bases are TGTGCCAGCTCAGGGACAACAAACACTGAAGCTTTCTTT. Protein sequence: CASSGTTNTEAFF.

V usage is TRBV5-6 and J usage is TRBJ1-1; D might be TRBD1 (6 bases). This CDR3 is 16 amino acids long. Germline V gene sequence: CDR1 SGHDT, CDR2 YYEEEE. The V end was cut by 0 bases, the J end by 2 bases, with 14 bases between. CDR3 protein: CASSLVRGTLNTEAFF. The CDR3 DNA reads TGTGCCAGCAGCTTGGTCCGAGGGACACTAAACACTGAAGCTTTCTTT.

The chain recombines TRBV14 with TRBJ1-6; D remains unclear. The CDR3 extends over 14 amino acids. The V and J ends lost 4 bases and 7 bases respectively, with 11 bases between them. CDR1 is SGHDN, CDR2 FVKESK, per germline. DNA of the CDR3: TGTGCCAGCAGCCCTACCCGTACAAATTCACCCCTCCACTTT. Translated, it gives CASSPTRTNSPLHF.

The chain joins TRBV5-1 to TRBJ1-1; D is unclear. CDR1 is SGHRS and CDR2 is YFSETQ in the germline V gene. Trimming pared 3 bases from V and 7 bases from J, leaving 13 bases between. The CDR3 covers 13 residues. Here the CDR3 DNA reads TGCGCCAGCAGCTATCCCGCCGGGAGTGAAGCTTTCTTT. This codes for CASSYPAGSEAFF. Together with reference TRBV5-1 and TRBJ1-1, the CDR3 gives the full variable domain: KAGVTQTPRYLIKTRGQQVTLSCSPISGHRSVSWYQQTPGQGLQFLFEYFSETQRNKGNFPGRFSGRQFSNSRSEMNVSTLELGDSALYLCASSYPAGSEAFFGQGTRLTVV.

J is TRBJ2-5 and V is TRBV6-5; the match to TRBD2 covers 8 bases. This CDR3 is 15 amino acids long. CDR1 MNHEY and CDR2 SVGAGI come from the germline V gene. V lost 6 bases to trimming and J lost 10 bases; unmatched junction nucleotides: 16. The CDR3 region has the DNA TGTGCCAGCAGACCGACTAGCGCCTCCGTGGGGGGCCAGTACTTC. Encoded protein: CASRPTSASVGGQYF.

This clone has ten or more counts. This rearrangement joins TRBV30 to TRBJ2-1, with 9 bases matching TRBD2. Trimming removed 4 bases from V and 5 bases from J; junction bases left unmatched: 9. In germline, CDR1 is GTSNPN, CDR2 SVGIG (reference sequence). There are 15 residues in the CDR3. The CDR3 bases are TGTGCCTGGATCGGAGGGGCTAGCGGGAACAATGAGCAGTTCTTC. Its protein product is CAWIGGASGNNEQFF. Full variable domain (remainder filled in from reference TRBV30 and TRBJ2-1): SQTIHQWPATLVQPVGSPLSLECTVEGTSNPNLYWYRQAAGRGLQLLFYSVGIGQISSEVPQNLSASRPQDRQFILSSKKLLLSDSGFYLCAWIGGASGNNEQFFGPGTRLTVL.

The rearrangement links TRBV5-6 to TRBJ1-4; TRBD1 is a possible D gene (6 bases). CDR3 length equals 12 residues. Per the germline V gene, CDR1 is SGHDT and CDR2 is YYEEEE. The V end lost 4 bases, the J end lost 14 bases, and 15 bases lay between the germline ends. This CDR3 is CASSQGGGRLFF. In DNA, the CDR3 is TGTGCCAGCAGCCAGGGCGGGGGGCGGCTGTTTTTT.

The J gene is TRBJ1-1, the V gene TRBV10-1; tentative D call: TRBD1 (5 bases). The V gene lost 3 bases and the J gene lost 1 base, with 6 bases spanning the gap. The CDR3 spans 13 residues. CDR1 and CDR2 from the germline V gene are WNHNN and SYGVQD (reference sequence). CDR3: CASSDQGNTEAFF. The CDR3 DNA follows: TGCGCCAGCAGTGACCAGGGGAACACTGAAGCTTTCTTT.

A word on this clone: Other DNA sequences in this sample translate to the same CDR3. This sequence joins TRBV30 and TRBJ1-1; no firm D call. Germline V gene lookup returns CDR1 GTSNPN and CDR2 SVGIG (reference sequence). The V end lost 0 bases, the J end lost 1 base, and 6 bases lay between the germline ends. The CDR3 extends over 13 amino acids. This chain's CDR3 is CAWSVLRNTEAFF. DNA for the CDR3: TGTGCCTGGAGTGTTCTTAGGAACACTGAAGCTTTCTTT.

This chain uses TRBV5-1 with TRBJ1-2; D gene ambiguous. V was shortened by 2 bases and J by 8 bases, with 19 bases between the two germline ends. This CDR3 spans 15 amino acids. Looked up from germline, CDR1 is SGHRS and CDR2 is YFSETQ. The CDR3 spells CASSFRVGPEEGYTF. The CDR3 nucleotides read TGCGCCAGCAGCTTCCGGGTCGGACCCGAGGAGGGCTACACCTTC.